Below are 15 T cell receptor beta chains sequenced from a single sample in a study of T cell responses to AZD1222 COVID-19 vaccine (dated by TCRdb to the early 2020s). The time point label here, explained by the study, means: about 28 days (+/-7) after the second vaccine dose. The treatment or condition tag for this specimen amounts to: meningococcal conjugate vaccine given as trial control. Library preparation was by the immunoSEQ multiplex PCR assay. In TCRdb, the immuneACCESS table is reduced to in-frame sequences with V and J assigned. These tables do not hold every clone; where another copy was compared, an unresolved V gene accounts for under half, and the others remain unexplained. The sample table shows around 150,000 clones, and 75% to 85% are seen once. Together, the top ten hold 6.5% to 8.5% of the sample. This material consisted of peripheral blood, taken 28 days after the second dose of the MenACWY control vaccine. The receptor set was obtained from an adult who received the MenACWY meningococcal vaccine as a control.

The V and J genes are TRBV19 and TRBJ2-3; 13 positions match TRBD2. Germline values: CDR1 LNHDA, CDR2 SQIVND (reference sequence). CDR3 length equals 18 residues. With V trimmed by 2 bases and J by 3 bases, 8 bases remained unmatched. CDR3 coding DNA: TGTGCCAGTAGTATAAGCGCGGGACTAGCGGGGAGAACAGATACGCAGTATTTT. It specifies CASSISAGLAGRTDTQYF. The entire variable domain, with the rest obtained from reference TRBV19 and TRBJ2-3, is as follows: DGGITQSPKYLFRKEGQNVTLSCEQNLNHDAMYWYRQDPGQGLRLIYYSQIVNDFQKGDIAEGYSVSREKKESFPLTVTSAQKNPTAFYLCASSISAGLAGRTDTQYFGPGTRLTVL.

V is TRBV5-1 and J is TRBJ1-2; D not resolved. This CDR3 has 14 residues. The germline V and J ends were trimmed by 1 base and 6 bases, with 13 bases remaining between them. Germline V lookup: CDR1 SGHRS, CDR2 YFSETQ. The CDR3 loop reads CASSLSPQDDGYTF. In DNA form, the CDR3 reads TGCGCCAGCAGCTTGTCCCCTCAGGACGATGGCTACACCTTC.

In DNA, the CDR3 is TGTGCCAGCAGCCCGGAAATTACAGGGTTCGGGGCCAACGTCCTGACTTTC. The encoded protein is CASSPEITGFGANVLTF. V and J are TRBV4-2 and TRBJ2-6, with TRBD1 as a possible D gene (6 bases). V lost 4 bases and J 4 bases, leaving 17 bases between the germline ends. Per germline, CDR1 LGHNA and CDR2 YNFKEQ. The CDR3 is 17 residues long.

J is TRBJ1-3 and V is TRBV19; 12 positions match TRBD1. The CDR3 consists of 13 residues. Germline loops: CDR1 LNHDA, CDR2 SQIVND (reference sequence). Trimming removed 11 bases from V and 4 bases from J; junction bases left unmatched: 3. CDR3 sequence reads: CAVGTGGGNTIYF. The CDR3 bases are TGTGCCGTCGGGACAGGGGGCGGAAACACCATATATTTT.

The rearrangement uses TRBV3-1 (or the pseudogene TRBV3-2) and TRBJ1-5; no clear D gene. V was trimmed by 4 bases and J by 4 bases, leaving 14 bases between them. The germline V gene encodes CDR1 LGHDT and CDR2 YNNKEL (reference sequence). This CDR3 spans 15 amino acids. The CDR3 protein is CASSRGDPWNQPQHF. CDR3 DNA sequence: TGTGCCAGCAGCCGCGGCGACCCGTGGAATCAGCCCCAGCATTTT.

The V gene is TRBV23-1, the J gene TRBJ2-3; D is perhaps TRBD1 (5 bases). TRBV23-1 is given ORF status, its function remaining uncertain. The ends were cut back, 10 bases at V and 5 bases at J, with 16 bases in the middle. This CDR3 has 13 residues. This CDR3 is CANHRNRQDTQYF. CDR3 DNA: TGCGCCAACCACAGGAATCGGCAAGATACGCAGTATTTT.

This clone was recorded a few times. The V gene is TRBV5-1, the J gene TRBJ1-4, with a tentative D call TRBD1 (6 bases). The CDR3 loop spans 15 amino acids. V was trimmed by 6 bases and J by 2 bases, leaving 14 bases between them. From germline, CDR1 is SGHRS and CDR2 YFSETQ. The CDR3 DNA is TGCGCCAGCAACCTGGGACAATCCACTAATGAAAAACTGTTTTTT. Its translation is CASNLGQSTNEKLFF.

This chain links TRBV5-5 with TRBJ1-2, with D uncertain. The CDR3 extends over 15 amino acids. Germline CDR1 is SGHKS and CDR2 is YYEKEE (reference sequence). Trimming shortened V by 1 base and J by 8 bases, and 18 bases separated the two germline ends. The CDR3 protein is CASSLRVTGSRGYTF. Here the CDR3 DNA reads TGTGCCAGCAGCTTGCGGGTGACCGGTAGTAGGGGCTACACCTTC. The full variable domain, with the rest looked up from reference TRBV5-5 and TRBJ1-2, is DAGVTQSPTHLIKTRGQQVTLRCSPISGHKSVSWYQQVLGQGPQFIFQYYEKEERGRGNFPDRFSARQFPNYSSELNVNALLLGDSALYLCASSLRVTGSRGYTFGSGTRLTVV.

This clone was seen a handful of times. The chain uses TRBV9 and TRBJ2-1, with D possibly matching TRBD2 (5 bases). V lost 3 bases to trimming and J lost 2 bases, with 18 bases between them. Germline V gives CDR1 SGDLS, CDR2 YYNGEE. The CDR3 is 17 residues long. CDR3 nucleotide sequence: TGTGCCAGCAGCGCCCCCAACGGACTCCAACCCTACAATGAGCAGTTCTTC. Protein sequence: CASSAPNGLQPYNEQFF.

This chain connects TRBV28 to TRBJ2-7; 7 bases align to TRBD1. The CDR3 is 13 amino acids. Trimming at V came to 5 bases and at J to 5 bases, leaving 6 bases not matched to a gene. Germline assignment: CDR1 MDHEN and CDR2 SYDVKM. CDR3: CASSTQGLHEQYV. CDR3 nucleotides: TGTGCCAGCAGTACACAGGGGCTCCACGAGCAGTACGTC.

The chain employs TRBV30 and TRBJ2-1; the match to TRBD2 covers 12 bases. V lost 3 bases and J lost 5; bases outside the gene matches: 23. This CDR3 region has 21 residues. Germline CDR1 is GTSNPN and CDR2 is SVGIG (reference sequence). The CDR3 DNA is TGTGCCTGGAGGGCAAGACTAGGACTAGCGGGAATTGGAGGGACCAACAATGAGCAGTTCTTC. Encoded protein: CAWRARLGLAGIGGTNNEQFF.

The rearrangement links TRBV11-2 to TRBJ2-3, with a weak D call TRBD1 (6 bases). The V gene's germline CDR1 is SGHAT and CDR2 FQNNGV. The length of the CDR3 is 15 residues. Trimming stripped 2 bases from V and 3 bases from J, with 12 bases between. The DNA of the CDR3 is TGTGCCAGCAGCTTACAGGCAGGGGCAACAGATACGCAGTATTTT. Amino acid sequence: CASSLQAGATDTQYF. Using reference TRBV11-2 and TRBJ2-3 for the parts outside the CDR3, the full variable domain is EAGVAQSPRYKIIEKRQSVAFWCNPISGHATLYWYQQILGQGPKLLIQFQNNGVVDDSQLPKDRFSAERLKGVDSTLKIQPAKLEDSAVYLCASSLQAGATDTQYFGPGTRLTVL.

Written as DNA, the CDR3 is TGTGCCACCAGAGGATCAGGGGGAAATCAGCCCCAGCATTTT. This translates into CATRGSGGNQPQHF. V gene TRBV24-1 combines with J gene TRBJ1-5; 7 positions match TRBD1. CDR1 is KGHDR, CDR2 SFDVKD, per germline. There are 14 residues in the CDR3. V lost 7 bases to trimming and J lost 4 bases; unmatched junction nucleotides: 6.

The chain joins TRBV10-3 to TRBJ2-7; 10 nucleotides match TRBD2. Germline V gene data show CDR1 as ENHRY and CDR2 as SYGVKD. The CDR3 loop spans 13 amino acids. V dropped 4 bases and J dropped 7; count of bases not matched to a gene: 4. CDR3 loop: CAISGLLAGEQYF. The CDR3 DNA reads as TGTGCCATCAGTGGACTACTAGCGGGAGAGCAGTACTTC.

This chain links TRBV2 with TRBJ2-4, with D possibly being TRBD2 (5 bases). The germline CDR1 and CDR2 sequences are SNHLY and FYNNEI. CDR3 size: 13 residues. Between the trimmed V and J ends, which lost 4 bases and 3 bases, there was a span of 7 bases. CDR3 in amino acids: CASSVGNKNIQYF. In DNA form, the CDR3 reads TGTGCCAGCAGTGTCGGGAACAAAAACATTCAGTACTTC.